Below are 22 T cell receptor beta chains sequenced from a single sample in a study of blood T cell repertoires in COVID-19. Libraries were prepared by immunoSEQ multiplex PCR; TCRdb keeps only in-frame clonotypes and omits some of them. The data contain 200,000 to 250,000 clones, roughly 85% of them singletons. Sequencing was carried out using PBMCs or T cells enriched from blood (not recorded which). The receptors come from a woman aged 40 to 55 with acute COVID-19.

J is TRBJ2-2 and V is TRBV6-6; D remains ambiguous. Trimming removed 2 bases at V and 4 bases at J, with 8 bases between. Germline V gene lookup returns CDR1 MNHNY and CDR2 SVGAGI (reference sequence). The CDR3 contains 14 residues. CDR3 sequence: CASSYAPGTGELFF. CDR3 bases: TGTGCCAGCAGTTACGCCCCGGGCACCGGGGAGCTGTTTTTT.

The chain combines TRBV19 with TRBJ1-1; 8 bases line up with TRBD1. This CDR3 has 14 amino acids. Looked up from germline, CDR1 is LNHDA and CDR2 is SQIVND (reference sequence). The V segment lost 6 bases and the J segment 6 bases; nucleotides outside the gene matches: 9. CDR3 DNA sequence: TGTGCCAGTAGAATTTCAGGGGGCTTCTCTGAAGCTTTCTTT. Protein product: CASRISGGFSEAFF.

The rearrangement links TRBV28 to TRBJ1-2; D not resolved. The germline V gene has CDR1 MDHEN and CDR2 SYDVKM. The CDR3 spans 14 residues. V lost 4 bases to trimming and J lost 4 bases, with 13 bases between them. DNA for the CDR3: TGTGCCAGCAGTTCCTCCCTAGTCCCCTATGGCTACACCTTC. It encodes CASSSSLVPYGYTF.

The chain carries TRBV19 and TRBJ2-2; D possibly corresponds to TRBD1 (7 bases). Germline V gene lookup returns CDR1 LNHDA and CDR2 SQIVND (reference sequence). V lost 9 bases and J lost 6, with 20 bases in between. The CDR3 extends over 15 amino acids. The CDR3 sequence: CASPRVTGTPGELFF. The CDR3 DNA reads TGTGCCAGCCCAAGGGTGACAGGGACTCCCGGGGAGCTGTTTTTT.

V is TRBV6-5 and J is TRBJ1-1; a weak D match, TRBD1 (6 bases). The ends were cut back, 4 bases at V and 2 bases at J, with 11 bases in the middle. Germline V lookup: CDR1 MNHEY, CDR2 SVGAGI. The CDR3 loop spans 14 amino acids. The CDR3 DNA follows: TGTGCCAGCAGTTTTCAGGGGATAAACACTGAAGCTTTCTTT. Protein: CASSFQGINTEAFF.

The rearrangement links TRBV7-3 to TRBJ1-1; D uncertain. V gave up 0 bases and J gave up 1 base, with 9 bases separating them. The CDR3 has 15 residues. The V gene's germline CDR1 is SGHTA and CDR2 FQGTGA. The CDR3 region is CASSLTRGKNTEAFF. The CDR3 nucleotides are TGTGCCAGCAGCTTAACACGGGGAAAGAACACTGAAGCTTTCTTT. Full variable domain (missing parts from reference TRBV7-3 and TRBJ1-1): GAGVSQTPSNKVTEKGKYVELRCDPISGHTALYWYRQSLGQGPEFLIYFQGTGAADDSGLPNDRFFAVRPEGSVSTLKIQRTERGDSAVYLCASSLTRGKNTEAFFGQGTRLTVV.

The V call is TRBV19, the J call TRBJ1-2; no firm D call. The germline CDR1 and CDR2 sequences are LNHDA and SQIVND (reference sequence). Trimming shortened V by 5 bases and J by 2 bases, and 6 bases separated the two germline ends. This CDR3 region has 12 residues. CDR3 sequence: CASSGRNYGYTF. Here the CDR3 DNA reads TGTGCCAGTAGTGGGAGAAACTATGGCTACACCTTC. The whole variable domain, filled in from reference TRBV19 and TRBJ1-2, reads DGGITQSPKYLFRKEGQNVTLSCEQNLNHDAMYWYRQDPGQGLRLIYYSQIVNDFQKGDIAEGYSVSREKKESFPLTVTSAQKNPTAFYLCASSGRNYGYTFGSGTRLTVV.

This clone was counted between two and nine times. CDR3 nucleotide sequence: TGTGCCAGCAGTGACACCCGGGACAGATCCTACGAGCAGTACTTC. Protein: CASSDTRDRSYEQYF. This sequence joins TRBV25-1 and TRBJ2-7; 7 bases line up with TRBD1. Germline V lookup: CDR1 MGHDK, CDR2 SYGVNS. V lost 3 bases and J lost 1; bases outside the gene matches: 6. The CDR3 totals 15 residues.

The chain links TRBV6-6 to TRBJ2-7; tentatively, D is TRBD1 (5 bases). The germline V gene encodes CDR1 MNHNY and CDR2 SVGAGI (reference sequence). The length of the CDR3 is 14 residues. V dropped 6 bases and J dropped 4 bases, with 16 bases sitting between them. For the CDR3, the DNA is TGTGCCAGCAGCGACAGAGGCAGATCGTACGAGCAGTACTTC. It encodes CASSDRGRSYEQYF.

The chain joins TRBV7-6 to TRBJ2-5; 7 bases fit TRBD2. Germline lookup yields CDR1 SGHVS and CDR2 FNYEAQ. After removal of 2 bases from V and 6 bases from J, the junction contained 6 bases not matched to a gene. The CDR3 totals 14 residues. The CDR3 sequence: CASSLSWGGKTQYF. DNA of the CDR3: TGTGCCAGCAGCTTATCGTGGGGGGGAAAGACCCAGTACTTC.

The V and J genes are TRBV13 and TRBJ1-1, with a possible D match to TRBD1 (5 bases). V lost 3 bases and J 8 bases, leaving 10 bases between the germline ends. Germline lookup yields CDR1 PRHDT and CDR2 FYEKMQ (reference sequence). CDR3 size: 12 residues. The CDR3 reads CASSFLGGEAFF. CDR3 coding DNA: TGTGCCAGCAGCTTTCTGGGGGGGGAAGCTTTCTTT.

The chain employs TRBV18 and TRBJ1-5; the match to TRBD1 covers 9 bases. This CDR3 has 16 residues. V lost 3 bases and J lost 2; bases outside the gene matches: 5. In germline, CDR1 is KGHSH, CDR2 LQKENI. The CDR3 nucleotides are TGTGCCAGCTCACCTTACAGGGGGCAGGGCAATCAGCCCCAGCATTTT. Its translation: CASSPYRGQGNQPQHF. The variable domain in full, with the rest retrieved from reference TRBV18 and TRBJ1-5, is NAGVMQNPRHLVRRRGQEARLRCSPMKGHSHVYWYRQLPEEGLKFMVYLQKENIIDESGMPKERFSAEFPKEGPSILRIQQVVRGDSAAYFCASSPYRGQGNQPQHFGDGTRLSIL.

The rearrangement uses TRBV27 and TRBJ1-1; 9 bases map to TRBD1. This CDR3 has 15 residues. The germline CDR1 and CDR2 sequences are MNHEY and SMNVEV (reference sequence). The J segment lost 4 bases and the V segment lost 6 bases, leaving 9 bases of the junction unmatched. CDR3 coding DNA: TGTGCCAGCAGCTCCGGACAGGGGAGGAGCACTGAAGCTTTCTTT. Amino acids: CASSSGQGRSTEAFF.

The gene calls are TRBV9 and TRBJ2-1, with 11 nucleotides matching TRBD2. Germline CDR1 reads SGDLS; CDR2 reads YYNGEE. The CDR3 has 16 residues. V trimming: 4 bases; J trimming: 7 bases; junction bases outside the gene matches: 10. In nucleotides, the CDR3 is TGTGCCAGCAGCCCTCGAACCAGGACTAGCGGGAATGAGCAGTTCTTC. This encodes CASSPRTRTSGNEQFF.

V gene TRBV10-3 combines with J gene TRBJ2-5; D is perhaps TRBD1 (6 bases). V lost 7 bases and J lost 2, with 11 bases in between. CDR3 length: 13 residues. Per germline, CDR1 ENHRY and CDR2 SYGVKD. This CDR3 reads CAITGTPQETQYF. The DNA of the CDR3 is TGTGCCATCACCGGGACACCTCAAGAGACCCAGTACTTC.

This chain uses TRBV4-3 with TRBJ2-2; D is perhaps TRBD1 (6 bases). Germline CDR1 is LGHNA and CDR2 is YSLEER. V was trimmed by 4 bases and J by 3 bases, leaving 9 bases between them. CDR3 length: 14 residues. CDR3 nucleotide sequence: TGCGCCAGCAGCCTCGGACAGCACACCGGGGAGCTGTTTTTT. Translating gives CASSLGQHTGELFF.

The V gene is TRBV11-1, the J gene TRBJ2-3, with TRBD2 as a possible D gene (5 bases). The CDR3 runs 15 residues. Germline CDR1 reads SGHAT; CDR2 reads FQDESV (reference sequence). The germline V and J ends were trimmed by 4 bases and 1 base, with 12 bases remaining between them. The CDR3 loop is CASSSSPGGTDTQYF. Written as DNA, the CDR3 is TGTGCCAGCAGCTCCTCTCCCGGGGGCACAGATACGCAGTATTTT.

The chain combines TRBV19 with TRBJ1-1; D unclear. V lost 1 base to trimming and J lost 7 bases, with 7 bases between them. This CDR3 spans 12 amino acids. Germline CDR1 reads LNHDA; CDR2 reads SQIVND (reference sequence). The CDR3 sequence: CASSIGGIEAFF. The CDR3 DNA is TGTGCCAGTAGTATAGGCGGGATTGAAGCTTTCTTT.

This clone occurred once. This chain connects TRBV5-6 to TRBJ1-2, with no clear D. The CDR3 totals 14 residues. V gave up 4 bases and J gave up 4 bases, with 14 bases separating them. Germline V gene lookup returns CDR1 SGHDT and CDR2 YYEEEE. DNA of the CDR3: TGTGCCAGCAGCCCAACGGGAGGATCCTATGGCTACACCTTC. Protein product: CASSPTGGSYGYTF.

This clone has more than one count but fewer than ten. J is TRBJ1-1 and V is TRBV2; perhaps TRBD1 as D (5 bases). V was clipped by 6 bases and J by 1 base, with 18 bases between them. This CDR3 is built from 16 residues. In germline, CDR1 is SNHLY, CDR2 FYNNEI. The chain's CDR3 is CASRSRGIPANTEAFF. CDR3 DNA: TGTGCCAGCAGGTCCCGGGGGATCCCAGCGAACACTGAAGCTTTCTTT.

This rearrangement joins TRBV6-5 to TRBJ1-4, with 9 bases lining up with TRBD1. The CDR3 totals 15 residues. CDR1 MNHEY and CDR2 SVGAGI come from the germline V gene. Trimming at V came to 4 bases and at J to 6 bases, leaving 6 bases not matched to a gene. CDR3 sequence: CASSLTGTGYEKLFF. In DNA, the CDR3 is TGTGCCAGCAGTTTAACCGGGACAGGGTATGAAAAACTGTTTTTT.

The rearrangement links TRBV19 to TRBJ1-1; 8 bases agree with TRBD1. CDR3 length equals 18 residues. Germline trimming cut 5 bases from V and 4 bases from J; bases unmatched to any gene: 18. Germline V gene lookup returns CDR1 LNHDA and CDR2 SQIVND (reference sequence). The DNA of the CDR3 is TGTGCCAGTAGTCAGGGGGCTCGGACTATAAGAAAAGGCACTGAAGCTTTCTTT. Amino acid sequence: CASSQGARTIRKGTEAFF.